The subject of this entry is one T cell receptor beta chain. The record originates from a study of control samples from healthy donors and cancer patients. Profiling relied on immunoSEQ multiplex PCR, and the TCRdb table lists in-frame clones only, not all of them. Of around 130,000 clones listed, around nine tenths are singletons. This CDR3 is built from 14 residues. Germline CDR1 reads SGHDT; CDR2 reads YYEEEE. Trimming removed 0 bases at V and 3 bases at J, with 10 bases between. The sequence derives from a man aged 45-65 years with head and neck cancer. The chain couples TRBV5-6 to TRBJ2-7; the D is unclear. Sequenced sample: PBMCs. The CDR3 reads CASSLAGLGYEQYF. For the CDR3, the DNA is TGTGCCAGCAGCTTGGCGGGCCTGGGCTACGAGCAGTACTTC.